A single sample gave rise to the 2 T cell receptor beta chains below, sequenced in a study of human T cells and chemical hapten exposure. Time point defined: patch test 1, 2 weeks after DPC sensitization. Indicated treatment: therapeutic diphenylcyclopropenone sensitization with weekly scalp DPC. TCRdb re-called the RACE reads through MiXCR, storing one row per CDR3 protein. This sample has tens of thousands of distinct CDR3 sequences, with roughly 9.2% found just once. The sample consisted of whole blood, taken in connection with sensitization to the hapten diphenylcyclopropenone (DPC). The source is a woman aged 40 to 55 with alopecia areata. Some clones in this sample may be carry-over from other donors' samples.

Ten or more counts support this clonotype. J is TRBJ2-1 and V is TRBV6-5; 10 bases line up with TRBD2. The CDR3 has 14 amino acids. Germline values: CDR1 MNHEY, CDR2 SVGAGI. J gave up 6 bases and V 8 bases, and 7 bases lay outside the gene matches. CDR3 in amino acids: CASHSGGATNEQFF. CDR3 coding DNA: TGTGCCAGCCACAGCGGGGGGGCTACCAATGAGCAGTTCTTC.

This clonotype has ten or more counts. The chain joins TRBV12-5 to TRBJ2-2; 7 bases line up with TRBD1. V dropped 1 base and J dropped 7; count of bases not matched to a gene: 3. The CDR3 is made up of 14 amino acids. CDR1 is LGHNT and CDR2 is FRNRAP in the germline V gene. The DNA of the CDR3 is TGTGCTAGTGGTTTGGGACAGGGCTACGGGGAGCTGTTTTTT. Its translation: CASGLGQGYGELFF.